The 5 T cell receptor beta chains presented below share a single source sample, sequenced in a study of tumor-infiltrating lymphocytes in primary liver carcinoma. Priming with a constant-region primer yielded TCR beta cDNA from 450 to 550 ng total RNA. Three-round nested multiplex PCR performed with slightly modified ARM-PCR produced the TCR beta libraries. TRBV1-TRBV30 forward primers paired with a C-beta reverse primer were used in the first two PCR rounds, which ran approximately 11 cycles each. TCRdb re-derived calls from the multiplex PCR reads in MiXCR, one entry per CDR3 protein. The data contain about 320,000 distinct CDR3 sequences, around 50% of them singletons. Alongside blood RNA obtained from unsorted whole blood, germline DNA was also extracted. Sequencing was done on a sample of peripheral blood. The receptors were sampled from a woman aged 30 to 39 with primary liver carcinoma and hepatitis B virus infection.

The chain combines TRBV28 with TRBJ2-2; D not certain. Per the germline V gene, CDR1 is MDHEN and CDR2 is SYDVKM. V was pared by 2 bases and J by 2 bases, with 9 bases between. This CDR3 has 15 residues. CDR3 sequence: CASSLVDLNTGELFF. The CDR3 DNA is TGTGCCAGCAGTTTAGTAGATCTCAACACCGGGGAGCTGTTTTTT. The variable domain in full, with the rest retrieved from reference TRBV28 and TRBJ2-2, is DVKVTQSSRYLVKRTGEKVFLECVQDMDHENMFWYRQDPGLGLRLIYFSYDVKMKEKGDIPEGYSVSREKKERFSLILESASTNQTSMYLCASSLVDLNTGELFFGEGSRLTVL.

As concerns this clonotype: This may be a read error, as it is one base from a much larger clone. The CDR3 carries no conserved terminal phenylalanine or tryptophan, so it likely arises from a read error. The rearrangement uses TRBV6-2 or TRBV6-3 and TRBJ2-7; 7 positions match TRBD1. Looked up from germline, CDR1 is MNHEY and CDR2 is SVGEGT. Trimming took 4 bases from V and 2 from J; bases not matched to a gene: 8. The length of the CDR3 is 15 residues. The CDR3 region has the DNA TGTGCCAGCAGTTGGGGTCGACAGGGTACCTACGAGCAGTACTCC. The encoded protein is CASSWGRQGTYEQYS.

The chain employs TRBV4-1 and TRBJ2-7, with 8 nucleotides matching TRBD1. Germline assignment: CDR1 MGHRA and CDR2 YSYEKL. The V and J ends lost 0 bases and 6 bases, in that order; junction bases with no gene match: 10. The CDR3 has 16 residues. Written as DNA, the CDR3 is TGCGCCAGCAGCCAAGATTATAGGGACAGGCATCGCGAGCAGTACTTC. This sequence encodes CASSQDYRDRHREQYF.

CDR3 coding DNA: TGTGCCAGCAGCCATGAACCCACCGGGGAGCTGTTTTTT. The encoded protein is CASSHEPTGELFF. The chain couples TRBV14 to TRBJ2-2; no clear D. Germline V CDR1 and CDR2: SGHDN, FVKESK. The CDR3 is 13 amino acids. The ends were cut back, 3 bases at V and 4 bases at J, with 6 bases in the middle.

Of note for this clonotype: An end of the junction differs from the germline gene, which may be a read error. V gene TRBV14 combines with J gene TRBJ2-7; D uncertain. This CDR3 comprises 15 residues. Germline lookup yields CDR1 SGHDN and CDR2 FVKESK. The CDR3 DNA reads as TGTGCCAGCAGCCAAGATACGGTAGTACGGTACGAGCAGCACTTC. Protein: CASSQDTVVRYEQHF.